The 21 T cell receptor beta chains given below trace back to one sample, sequenced in a study of T cells after yellow fever vaccination. TCRdb called the 5' RACE reads again in MiXCR, with one record for every CDR3 protein. The profile shows 300,000 to 400,000 distinct CDR3 sequences, over 8% of them singletons. Sequences were derived from PBMCs, sampled on the day of the first yellow fever vaccination. The receptors originated from a man aged 18 to 30 who received the YFV17D yellow fever vaccine.

At least ten counts were recorded for this clonotype. CDR3 DNA: TGTGCCACCAGTGAACAGGGGGGAGGAAGGTCCTACAATGAGCAGTTCTTC. Translating it yields CATSEQGGGRSYNEQFF. V is TRBV24-1 and J is TRBJ2-1, with 8 positions matching TRBD1. Per germline, CDR1 KGHDR and CDR2 SFDVKD. The CDR3 has 17 residues. V lost 4 bases and J lost 1; bases outside the gene matches: 8.

In this sample, this clonotype turned up a few times. The chain is built from TRBV12-3 or TRBV12-4 and TRBJ2-2, with D possibly being TRBD1 (6 bases). The CDR3 loop spans 15 amino acids. Trimming removed 6 bases from V and 5 bases from J, with 16 bases in between. CDR3 sequence (DNA): TGTGCCAGCAGCGGGACATCCTCCTGGACCGGGGAGCTGTTTTTT. This gives the protein CASSGTSSWTGELFF.

This clonotype appeared a few times. The chain has TRBV7-8 and TRBJ1-1, with D maybe TRBD1 (6 bases). V was cut by 4 bases and J by 5 bases, with 14 bases left in between. Germline V gene lookup returns CDR1 SGHVS and CDR2 FQNEAQ. This CDR3 is 14 amino acids long. CDR3 sequence reads: CASSSGASLTEAFF. The CDR3 coding sequence is TGTGCCAGCAGCTCGGGGGCCTCATTGACTGAAGCTTTCTTT.

This clonotype occurred a few times. This sequence joins TRBV18 and TRBJ1-5; no clear D. CDR1 is KGHSH, CDR2 LQKENI, per germline. Trimming shortened V by 4 bases and J by 5 bases, and 18 bases separated the two germline ends. The CDR3 totals 16 residues. CDR3 sequence reads: CASSQTSIWGDQPQHF. The CDR3 DNA is TGTGCCAGCTCACAAACTTCAATTTGGGGTGATCAGCCCCAGCATTTT.

This clonotype was seen a handful of times. The chain combines TRBV4-2 with TRBJ2-5; TRBD2 matches at 9 bases. The CDR3 length is 16 residues. V lost 0 bases, J lost 7 bases, and 9 bases stayed unmatched. CDR1 and CDR2 from the germline V gene are LGHNA and YNFKEQ. As DNA, the CDR3 is TGTGCCAGCAGCCAAGAAAAGCGGGGGGCACTTTCGACCCAGTACTTC. Protein sequence: CASSQEKRGALSTQYF.

This clonotype appeared many times. The gene calls are TRBV20-1 and TRBJ2-1; TRBD2 is a possible D gene (5 bases). V lost 7 bases and J lost 4, with 8 bases in between. Germline V gives CDR1 DFQATT, CDR2 SNEGSKA (reference sequence). There are 11 residues in the CDR3. CDR3 nucleotide sequence: TGCAGTGGGACTGTATACAATGAGCAGTTCTTC. Translation: CSGTVYNEQFF.

This sequence joins TRBV6-4 and TRBJ2-2; a possible D gene is TRBD2 (5 bases). The CDR3 runs 13 residues. CDR1 is MRHNA, CDR2 SNTAGT, per germline. Trimming took 5 bases from V and 7 from J, leaving 11 bases between them. The CDR3 DNA sequence: TGTGCCAGCAGTTCAGGACGGGGCGGGGAGCTGTTTTTT. It encodes CASSSGRGGELFF.

The rearrangement uses TRBV5-4 and TRBJ2-5; TRBD2 matches at 8 bases. Trimming at V came to 6 bases and at J to 1 base, leaving 8 bases not matched to a gene. Germline V CDR1 and CDR2: SGHNT, YYREEE (reference sequence). The CDR3 runs 15 residues. In DNA form, the CDR3 reads TGTGCCAGCAAAGGCCTCAGCGGGGGCCAAGAGACCCAGTACTTC. It is translated as CASKGLSGGQETQYF.

The rearrangement joins TRBV19 to TRBJ1-1; no clear D. The CDR3 runs to 14 residues. Germline V gene data show CDR1 as LNHDA and CDR2 as SQIVND (reference sequence). V lost 7 bases and J lost 5, with 17 bases in between. CDR3 region: CASKVMVSGTEAFF. CDR3 DNA: TGTGCCAGTAAGGTTATGGTCAGCGGGACTGAAGCTTTCTTT.

The rearrangement joins TRBV29-1 to TRBJ2-3, with TRBD1 as a possible D gene (5 bases). V dropped 4 bases and J dropped 4 bases, with 9 bases sitting between them. The germline V gene has CDR1 SQVTM and CDR2 ANQGSEA. The CDR3 spans 12 residues. CDR3 bases: TGCAGCGTTGTAAAGGGGTCAGATACGCAGTATTTT. It translates to CSVVKGSDTQYF.

For this clonotype: With a much larger clone just one base away, this may be a read error. The chain carries TRBV5-1 and TRBJ2-5, with a possible D match to TRBD1 (6 bases). The CDR3 loop spans 16 amino acids. Germline values: CDR1 SGHRS, CDR2 YFSETQ. CDR3 nucleotide sequence: TGCGCCAGCAGCTTGGTACAGGGACGGGGACAAGAGACCCCGTACTTC. This codes for CASSLVQGRGQETPYF.

The chain joins TRBV12-3 or TRBV12-4 to TRBJ2-6, with a possible D match to TRBD1 (6 bases). The CDR3 consists of 18 residues. The V end was cut by 5 bases, the J end by 0 bases, with 17 bases between. DNA for the CDR3: TGTGCCAGCAGTCCCGAGTGGGGGCGAGACTCTGGGGCCAACGTCCTGACTTTC. Its translation: CASSPEWGRDSGANVLTF.

This clonotype is medium-sized by share. The chain combines TRBV6-5 with TRBJ2-5; 10 bases line up with TRBD2. This CDR3 is built from 14 residues. Losses at the gene ends were 2 bases for V and 5 bases for J; bases not matched to a gene: 2. Germline V gene data show CDR1 as MNHEY and CDR2 as SVGAGI. CDR3 protein: CASSYSGGGETQYF. CDR3 coding DNA: TGTGCCAGCAGTTACAGCGGGGGGGGGGAGACCCAGTACTTC.

The V call is TRBV5-4, the J call TRBJ2-7, with D perhaps given as TRBD1 or TRBD2 (5 bases each). The CDR3 extends over 14 amino acids. The germline V and J ends were trimmed by 9 bases and 3 bases, with 19 bases remaining between them. Germline V gene sequence: CDR1 SGHNT, CDR2 YYREEE (reference sequence). The DNA of the CDR3 is TGTGCCACCAAGAACCGGGACGGGGACTACGAGCAGTACGTC. It translates to CATKNRDGDYEQYV.

V usage is TRBV20-1 and J usage is TRBJ2-5; no firm D call. CDR1 is DFQATT, CDR2 SNEGSKA, per germline (reference sequence). The CDR3 totals 14 residues. Trimming removed 1 base from V and 1 base from J, with 10 bases in between. CDR3 bases: TGCAGTGCTAGAGGTCCCGTATCCCAAGAGACCCAGTACTTC. Its protein product is CSARGPVSQETQYF.

This rearrangement joins TRBV24-1 to TRBJ2-5, with D hard to call. Trimming stripped 4 bases from V and 4 bases from J, with 12 bases between. Germline-derived CDR1 and CDR2 are KGHDR and SFDVKD. CDR3 length: 14 amino acids. CDR3 amino acids: CATSDLLAGETQYF. The CDR3, as DNA: TGTGCCACCAGTGACCTTCTGGCCGGAGAGACCCAGTACTTC.

With respect to this clonotype: A read error may account for a junction end that differs from germline. This rearrangement joins TRBV6-2 or TRBV6-3 to TRBJ2-5; 11 positions match TRBD2. CDR3 length: 18 residues. Germline loops: CDR1 MNHEY, CDR2 SVGEGT. CDR3 sequence (DNA): TGTGCCAGCAGTTACGTCGATCAGACTAGCGGGAAAAAAGAGACCCCGTACTTC. Translation gives CASSYVDQTSGKKETPYF.

The rearrangement links TRBV7-9 to TRBJ2-7; D remains ambiguous. V lost 5 bases, J lost 2 bases, and 10 bases lay in between. CDR1 and CDR2 (germline): SEHNR, FQNEAQ (reference sequence). The CDR3 totals 13 residues. This CDR3 reads CASSHPGPYEQYV. Written as DNA, the CDR3 is TGTGCCAGCAGCCACCCGGGTCCCTACGAGCAGTACGTC.

This chain connects TRBV10-1 to TRBJ1-3; D is unresolved. Deletions cut 4 bases from V and 2 bases from J, with 9 bases between. Germline CDR1 reads WNHNN; CDR2 reads SYGVQD (reference sequence). The CDR3 spans 14 residues. As DNA, the CDR3 is TGCGCCAGCAGTGCGGGTTTAACTGGAAACACCATATATTTT. It yields the protein CASSAGLTGNTIYF.

The sample holds a few counts of this clonotype. V is TRBV18 and J is TRBJ2-5; 7 bases are shared with TRBD2. CDR1 and CDR2 (germline): KGHSH, LQKENI. The CDR3 length is 15 residues. V was clipped by 3 bases and J by 1 base; unmatched bases: 5. CDR3 DNA: TGTGCCAGCTCACCGAACCCGGGGGGCCAAGAGACCCAGTACTTC. Encoded protein: CASSPNPGGQETQYF.

This clonotype was seen ten or more times. The V and J genes are TRBV7-9 and TRBJ2-1, with D perhaps TRBD2 (5 bases). Germline V gene lookup returns CDR1 SEHNR and CDR2 FQNEAQ (reference sequence). Deletions cut 7 bases from V and 6 bases from J, with 19 bases between. CDR3 length equals 15 residues. DNA of the CDR3: TGTGCCAGCAACCATCGAAGACTAAGGAGCAATGAGCAGTTCTTC. Its protein product is CASNHRRLRSNEQFF.